The entry below describes one T cell receptor (beta chain). Losses at the gene ends were 4 bases for V and 4 bases for J; bases not matched to a gene: 3. The CDR3 has 14 amino acids. Germline V gives CDR1 SGDLS, CDR2 YYNGEE. This record comes from a study of blood T cell repertoires in COVID-19. Assay: immunoSEQ multiplex PCR; the TCRdb copy retains only in-frame clones and omits some. The sample holds about 310,000 clones, 89% seen once. Sequenced input: PBMCs or T cells enriched from blood (not recorded which). The clonotype originates from a middle-aged woman who had recovered from COVID-19. The V call is TRBV9, the J call TRBJ2-1, with 9 bases that match TRBD1. The CDR3 bases are TGTGCCAGCAGCTTGGGACAGGGATACAATGAGCAGTTCTTC. It codes for CASSLGQGYNEQFF. The variable domain in full, with the rest retrieved from reference TRBV9 and TRBJ2-1, is DSGVTQTPKHLITATGQRVTLRCSPRSGDLSVYWYQQSLDQGLQFLIQYYNGEERAKGNILERFSAQQFPDLHSELNLSSLELGDSALYFCASSLGQGYNEQFFGPGTRLTVL.